This T cell receptor (beta chain) appears in the sequencing data of a study of cytomegalovirus exposure and HLA in healthy donors. The PCR made use of 60 Vbeta and 13 Jbeta primers. Generated by immunoSEQ multiplex PCR, the TCRdb table keeps only in-frame clones and is missing some. The sample consists of about 130,000 clones, over 75% of them appearing once. The study, taken as a whole, reports: Follow-up analysis later connected one missense variant in DCLRE1C with trimming of TCR beta V- and J-genes. There was a cluster of highly shared sequence variants that was likely a sequencing artifact.

V trimming: 4 bases; J trimming: 6 bases; junction bases outside the gene matches: 4. This CDR3 region has 12 residues. CDR1 is GTSNPN, CDR2 SVGIG, per germline (reference sequence). In regard to this clone: Antigen unknown.

The J gene is TRBJ1-2, the V gene TRBV30; 8 bases match TRBD1. This clonotype was obtained from a boy younger than 18 in good health and CMV-seronegative. The sequenced sample consisted of PBMCs. DNA of the CDR3: TGTGCCTGGACCCCAGGGGGCAATGGCTACACCTTC. Translated: CAWTPGGNGYTF. The full variable domain, its missing parts supplied by reference TRBV30 and TRBJ1-2, is SQTIHQWPATLVQPVGSPLSLECTVEGTSNPNLYWYRQAAGRGLQLLFYSVGIGQISSEVPQNLSASRPQDRQFILSSKKLLLSDSGFYLCAWTPGGNGYTFGSGTRLTVV.